These T cell receptor beta chains were read from a single sample in a study of response to subunit inactivated influenza vaccine. TCRdb redid the calling of the RT-PCR reads with MiXCR, one entry per CDR3 protein. The sample holds 700,000 to 900,000 distinct CDR3 sequences, approximately 22% seen once. The material sequenced was PBMCs from blood, taken more than 4 days after vaccination. The receptors here all came from a man in his fifties or sixties who received an inactivated influenza vaccine. Each CDR3 is given with its conserved first and last residue. A D gene is named only where the DNA matches it firmly. Part of the rows lack a size; the others show once, few, many or a class for expanded clones.

v_call	clone_size	d_call	j_call	cdr3_nt	cdr3_aa
TRBV29-1	many	TRBD1	TRBJ2-7	TGCAGCGTTTCGCCGGACAGGGGCTACGAGCAGTACTTC	CSVSPDRGYEQYF
TRBV7-6	few	.	TRBJ2-7	TGTGCCAGCAGTCTAGGGGGGGGACAAACCGTGGCAGAGCAGTACTTC	CASSLGGGQTVAEQYF
TRBV7-9	.	.	TRBJ2-1	TGTGCCAGCACGATAGGGGGGAATGAGCAGTTCTTC	CASTIGGNEQFF
TRBV12-3/TRBV12-4	few	.	TRBJ1-2	TGTGCCAGCAGTTTCGACAGGAAGCTCTATGGCTACACCTTC	CASSFDRKLYGYTF
TRBV6-2/TRBV6-3	.	.	TRBJ2-2	TGTGCCAGCAGTTACGATCGCAGGGACACCGGGGAGCTGTTTTTT	CASSYDRRDTGELFF
TRBV20-1	few	TRBD2	TRBJ2-5	TGCAGTGCTAGAGACTGGACTAGCGGGGAGACCCAGTACTTC	CSARDWTSGETQYF
TRBV5-5	few	.	TRBJ2-1	TGTGCCAGCAGCTTTAGCGGATACTCCTACAATGAGCAGTTCTTC	CASSFSGYSYNEQFF
TRBV10-3	many	.	TRBJ2-1	TGTGCCATCAGTGAGTCGGGAGGGGGGGCATACAATGAGCAGTTCTTC	CAISESGGGAYNEQFF
TRBV14	few	TRBD1	TRBJ2-1	TGTGCCAGCAGCCAAGCGTCGGGACAGGGTCTACACAATGAGCAGTTCTTC	CASSQASGQGLHNEQFF
TRBV7-9	.	.	TRBJ2-3	TGTGCCAGCAGCCCCCGCCGACTTACCACAGATACGCAGTATTTT	CASSPRRLTTDTQYF
TRBV14	few	.	TRBJ2-1	TGTGCCAGCAGCCTTCTACCGGGGGGCTCGCAGTTCTTC	CASSLLPGGSQFF
TRBV7-6	few	.	TRBJ2-1	TGTGCCAGCAGCTCGACAGGGAGGAATGAGCAGTTCTTC	CASSSTGRNEQFF
TRBV6-5	few	.	TRBJ2-2	TGTGCCAGCACTTTGAGCGGGTTTAACACCGGGGAGCTGTTTTTT	CASTLSGFNTGELFF
TRBV5-1	.	TRBD1	TRBJ2-7	TGCGCCAGCAGCGAGACAGGGGGTAAGCCCTACGAGCAGTACTTC	CASSETGGKPYEQYF
TRBV10-3	.	TRBD2	TRBJ2-1	TGTGCCATCAGTTACGGGCTAGCGGGGGGAAGGAGCTCCTACAATGAGCAGTTCTTC	CAISYGLAGGRSSYNEQFF
TRBV5-6	many	.	TRBJ2-5	TGTGCCAGCAGCATCGGGACAATTCAAGAGACCCAGTACTTC	CASSIGTIQETQYF
TRBV6-5	many	TRBD2	TRBJ2-7	TGTGCCAGCAGTTACGGGCTAGCGGGGGCCGCCTACGAGCAGTACTTC	CASSYGLAGAAYEQYF
TRBV9	few	TRBD2	TRBJ2-3	TGTGCCAGCAGCGTAGGAGTAGCGGGGGGGTTCGATACGCAGTATTTT	CASSVGVAGGFDTQYF
TRBV20-1	.	TRBD1	TRBJ1-5	TGCAGTGCCCTGGACAGGGGGCGACGGAATCAGCCCCAGCATTTT	CSALDRGRRNQPQHF
TRBV12-3/TRBV12-4	few	.	TRBJ2-2	TGTGCCAGCAGTTCTTGGGAGTCCGGGGAGCTGTTTTTT	CASSSWESGELFF
TRBV4-1	few	.	TRBJ2-7	TGCGCCAGCAGCCAAGGGATCGCGGAGAACTACGAGCAGTACTTC	CASSQGIAENYEQYF
TRBV7-8	many	TRBD1	TRBJ1-5	TGTGCCAGCAGCTTAAGGACAGGCAATAATCAGCCCCAGCATTTT	CASSLRTGNNQPQHF
TRBV7-9	.	TRBD1	TRBJ2-5	TGTGCCAGCAGCAGACAGGGGTGGCTCCAAGAGACCCAGTACTTC	CASSRQGWLQETQYF
TRBV7-9	.	.	TRBJ2-1	TGTGCCAGCAGCAATAGTCCCAGGGTAGGCAATGAGCAGTTCTTC	CASSNSPRVGNEQFF
TRBV28	few	.	TRBJ2-2	TGTGCCAGCAGTTCCCCCTCTAGCGTACCCGGGGAGCTGTTTTTT	CASSSPSSVPGELFF
TRBV20-1	few	TRBD2	TRBJ2-1	TGCAGTGCCGAACTAGCGGGAGTTAGGAATGAGCAGTTCTTC	CSAELAGVRNEQFF
TRBV6-1	.	.	TRBJ1-5	TGTGCCAGCAGGTGGTTCGATAGCAATCAGCCCCAGCATTTT	CASRWFDSNQPQHF
TRBV3-1	.	TRBD1	TRBJ2-1	TGTGCCAGCAGTCGACAGGGTCTTGAGCAGTTCTTC	CASSRQGLEQFF
TRBV10-3	.	TRBD2	TRBJ2-5	TGTGCCATCAGTGACCCCCCCAGCGGGAGGGTCCAAGAGACCCAGTACTTC	CAISDPPSGRVQETQYF
TRBV4-1	.	.	TRBJ1-5	TGCGCCAGCAGCCAAGTTCAGGGAAGTCAGCCCCAGCATTTT	CASSQVQGSQPQHF